This TCR beta chain was obtained from a study of blood T cell repertoires in COVID-19. For the study at large: Specimens from acute and convalescent COVID-19 originated in the United States, Italy and Spain. T cells, B-cell-depleted T cells, or PBMCs provided the cDNA or gDNA that served as material.

The authors' processing: Estimates of nucleated cell counts were drawn from the amplification of reference gene primers. This table comes from immunoSEQ multiplex PCR, and its TCRdb copy is limited to in-frame clones, with some not included. D and trimming come from the DNA, and the V and J calls and clone size come from that table. The table has about 150,000 clones, approximately 90% seen once. CDR3 size: 15 residues. Germline V gene sequence: CDR1 MDHEN, CDR2 SYDVKM. V was trimmed by 3 bases and J by 0 bases, leaving 10 bases between them. This clonotype originated in a man aged 50-60 years who had recovered from COVID-19. The sample consisted of peripheral blood. V is TRBV28 and J is TRBJ2-3, with D tentatively TRBD2 (5 bases). The CDR3 reads CASSLGSASTDTQYF. The CDR3 DNA follows: TGTGCCAGCAGTTTGGGTAGCGCTAGCACAGATACGCAGTATTTT. The whole variable domain, filled in from reference TRBV28 and TRBJ2-3, reads DVKVTQSSRYLVKRTGEKVFLECVQDMDHENMFWYRQDPGLGLRLIYFSYDVKMKEKGDIPEGYSVSREKKERFSLILESASTNQTSMYLCASSLGSASTDTQYFGPGTRLTVL.